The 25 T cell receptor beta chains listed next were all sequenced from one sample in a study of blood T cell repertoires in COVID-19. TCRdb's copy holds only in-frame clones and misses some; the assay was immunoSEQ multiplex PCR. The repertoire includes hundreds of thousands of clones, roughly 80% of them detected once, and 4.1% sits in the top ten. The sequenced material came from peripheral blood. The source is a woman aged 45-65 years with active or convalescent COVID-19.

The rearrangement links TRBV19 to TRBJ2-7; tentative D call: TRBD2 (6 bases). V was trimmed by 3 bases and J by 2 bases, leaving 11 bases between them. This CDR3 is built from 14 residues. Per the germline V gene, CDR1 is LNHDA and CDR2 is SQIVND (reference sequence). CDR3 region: CASSMSAGTYEQYF. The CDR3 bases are TGTGCCAGTAGTATGTCGGCGGGGACCTACGAGCAGTACTTC.

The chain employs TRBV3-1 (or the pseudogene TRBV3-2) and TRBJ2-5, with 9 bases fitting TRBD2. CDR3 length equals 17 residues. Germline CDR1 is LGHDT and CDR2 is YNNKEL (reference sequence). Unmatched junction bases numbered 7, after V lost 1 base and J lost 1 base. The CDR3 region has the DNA TGTGCCAGCAGCCAAGCCTTGGGCGGGAGGGTCCAAGAGACCCAGTACTTC. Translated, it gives CASSQALGGRVQETQYF.

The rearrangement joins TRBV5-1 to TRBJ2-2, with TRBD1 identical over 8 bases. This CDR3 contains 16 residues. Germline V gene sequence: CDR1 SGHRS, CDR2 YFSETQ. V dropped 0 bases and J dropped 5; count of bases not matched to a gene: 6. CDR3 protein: CASSLAGDRPTGELFF. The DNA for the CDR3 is TGCGCCAGCAGCTTGGCCGGGGACAGGCCAACCGGGGAGCTGTTTTTT.

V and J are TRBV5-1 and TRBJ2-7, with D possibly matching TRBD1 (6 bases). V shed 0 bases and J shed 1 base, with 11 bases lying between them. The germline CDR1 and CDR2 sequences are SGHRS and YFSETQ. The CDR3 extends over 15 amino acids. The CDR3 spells CASSLGQVGSYEQYF. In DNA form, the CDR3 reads TGCGCCAGCAGCTTGGGACAGGTTGGGTCCTACGAGCAGTACTTC.

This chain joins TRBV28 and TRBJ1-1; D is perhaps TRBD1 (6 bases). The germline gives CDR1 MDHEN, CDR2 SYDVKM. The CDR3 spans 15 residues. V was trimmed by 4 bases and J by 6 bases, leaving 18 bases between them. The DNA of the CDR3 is TGTGCCAGCAGTTCCCACAGGGACTATTCCTCTGAAGCTTTCTTT. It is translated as CASSSHRDYSSEAFF.

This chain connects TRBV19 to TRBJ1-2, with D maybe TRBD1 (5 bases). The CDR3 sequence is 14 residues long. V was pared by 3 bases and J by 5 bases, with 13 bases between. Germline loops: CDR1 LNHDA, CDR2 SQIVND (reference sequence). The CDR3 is CASSMTVGGYGYTF. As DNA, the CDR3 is TGTGCCAGTAGTATGACCGTCGGGGGGTATGGCTACACCTTC.

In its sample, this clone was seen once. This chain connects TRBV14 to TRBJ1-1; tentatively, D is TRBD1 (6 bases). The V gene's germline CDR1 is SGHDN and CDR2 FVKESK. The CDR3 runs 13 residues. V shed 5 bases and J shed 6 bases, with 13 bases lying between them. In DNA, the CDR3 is TGTGCCAGCAGCTTACAGGGTATCCCTGAAGCTTTCTTT. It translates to CASSLQGIPEAFF.

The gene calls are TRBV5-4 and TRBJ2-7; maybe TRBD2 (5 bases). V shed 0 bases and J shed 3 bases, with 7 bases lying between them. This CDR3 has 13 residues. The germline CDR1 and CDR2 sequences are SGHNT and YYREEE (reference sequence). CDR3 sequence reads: CASSLGRDYEQYF. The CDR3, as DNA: TGTGCCAGCAGCTTGGGACGGGACTACGAGCAGTACTTC.

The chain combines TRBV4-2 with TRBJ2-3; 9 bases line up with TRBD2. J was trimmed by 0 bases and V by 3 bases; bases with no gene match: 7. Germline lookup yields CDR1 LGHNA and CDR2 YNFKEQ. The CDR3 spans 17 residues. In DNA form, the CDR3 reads TGTGCCAGCAGCCAGCGCACTAGCGGGCAAAGCACAGATACGCAGTATTTT. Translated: CASSQRTSGQSTDTQYF.

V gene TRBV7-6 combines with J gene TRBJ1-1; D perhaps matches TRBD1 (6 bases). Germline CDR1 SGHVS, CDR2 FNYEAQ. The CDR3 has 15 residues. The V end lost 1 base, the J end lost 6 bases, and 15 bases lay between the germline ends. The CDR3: CASSLVGRGTAEAFF. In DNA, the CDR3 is TGTGCCAGCAGCTTAGTGGGGAGGGGGACCGCTGAAGCTTTCTTT.

The DNA for the CDR3 is TGTGCCAGCAGATTTATAGCGGGAGGATCTCGAGAGACCCAGTACTTC. Translation gives CASRFIAGGSRETQYF. This sequence joins TRBV3-1 (or the pseudogene TRBV3-2) and TRBJ2-5; 10 nucleotides match TRBD2. Germline V gives CDR1 LGHDT, CDR2 YNNKEL (reference sequence). J was trimmed by 4 bases and V by 6 bases; bases with no gene match: 11. This CDR3 has 16 amino acids.

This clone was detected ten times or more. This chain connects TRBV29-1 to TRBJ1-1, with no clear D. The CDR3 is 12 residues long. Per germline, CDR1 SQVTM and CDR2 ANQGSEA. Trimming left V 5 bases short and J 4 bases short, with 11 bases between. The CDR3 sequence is CSVIEATTEAFF. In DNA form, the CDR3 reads TGCAGCGTTATAGAGGCTACCACTGAAGCTTTCTTT.

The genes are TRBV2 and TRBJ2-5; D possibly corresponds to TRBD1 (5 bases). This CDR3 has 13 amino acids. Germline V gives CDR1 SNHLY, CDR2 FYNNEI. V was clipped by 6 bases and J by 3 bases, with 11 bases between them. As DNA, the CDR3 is TGTGCCAGCAGCCAAAACAGGAAAGAGACCCAGTACTTC. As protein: CASSQNRKETQYF.

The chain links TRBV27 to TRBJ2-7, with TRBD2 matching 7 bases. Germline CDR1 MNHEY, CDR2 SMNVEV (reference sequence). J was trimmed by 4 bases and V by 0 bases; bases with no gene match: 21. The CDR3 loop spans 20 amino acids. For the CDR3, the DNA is TGTGCCAGCAGTTTATCGGGGTGGGGAGGGAGCAGTTCGCCTCGGTACGAGCAGTACTTC. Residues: CASSLSGWGGSSSPRYEQYF.

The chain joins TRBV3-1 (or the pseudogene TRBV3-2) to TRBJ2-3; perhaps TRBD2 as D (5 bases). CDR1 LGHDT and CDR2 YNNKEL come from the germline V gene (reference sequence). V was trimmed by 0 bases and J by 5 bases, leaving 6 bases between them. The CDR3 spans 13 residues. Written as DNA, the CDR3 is TGTGCCAGCAGCCAAGATGGAGGAGATACGCAGTATTTT. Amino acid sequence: CASSQDGGDTQYF.

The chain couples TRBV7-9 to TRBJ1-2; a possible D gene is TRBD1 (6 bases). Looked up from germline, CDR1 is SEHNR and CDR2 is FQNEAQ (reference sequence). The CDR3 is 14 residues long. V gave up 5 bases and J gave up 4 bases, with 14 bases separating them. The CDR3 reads CASSPNRVGYGYTF. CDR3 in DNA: TGTGCCAGCAGCCCAAACAGGGTGGGCTATGGCTACACCTTC. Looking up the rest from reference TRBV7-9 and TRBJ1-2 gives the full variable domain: DTGVSQNPRHKITKRGQNVTFRCDPISEHNRLYWYRQTLGQGPEFLTYFQNEAQLEKSRLLSDRFSAERPKGSFSTLEIQRTEQGDSAMYLCASSPNRVGYGYTFGSGTRLTVV.

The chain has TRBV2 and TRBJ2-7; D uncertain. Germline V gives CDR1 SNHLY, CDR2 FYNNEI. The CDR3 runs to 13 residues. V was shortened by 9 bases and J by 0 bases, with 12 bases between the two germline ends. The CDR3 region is CASAVRRSYEQYF. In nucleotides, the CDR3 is TGTGCCAGTGCGGTTCGTCGCTCCTACGAGCAGTACTTC.

The CDR3 protein is CASSPSTDTQYF. CDR3 bases: TGTGCCAGCAGTCCGAGCACAGATACGCAGTATTTT. V and J are TRBV25-1 and TRBJ2-3; no clear D gene. CDR3 length equals 12 residues. Germline V gene lookup returns CDR1 MGHDK and CDR2 SYGVNS. Trimming removed 5 bases from V and 0 bases from J, with 3 bases in between.

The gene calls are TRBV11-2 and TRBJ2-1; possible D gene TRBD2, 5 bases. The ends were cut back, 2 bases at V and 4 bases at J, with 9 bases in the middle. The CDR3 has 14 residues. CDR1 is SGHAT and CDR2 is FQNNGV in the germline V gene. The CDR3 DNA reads TGTGCCAGCAGCTTATCCGGGATTTACAATGAGCAGTTCTTC. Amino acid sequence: CASSLSGIYNEQFF.

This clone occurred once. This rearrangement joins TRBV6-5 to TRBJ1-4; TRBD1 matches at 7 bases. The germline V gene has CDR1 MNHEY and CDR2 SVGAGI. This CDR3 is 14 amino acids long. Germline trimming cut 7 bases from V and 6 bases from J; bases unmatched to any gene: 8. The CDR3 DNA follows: TGTGCCAGCAAAGACAGGGTGGTAGATGAAAAACTGTTTTTT. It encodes CASKDRVVDEKLFF.

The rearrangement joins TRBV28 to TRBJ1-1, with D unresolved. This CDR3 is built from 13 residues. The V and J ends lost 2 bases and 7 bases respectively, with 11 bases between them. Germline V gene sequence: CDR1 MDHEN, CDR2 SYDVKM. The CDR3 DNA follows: TGTGCCAGCAGTTTAAAGTGGCGGGGTGAAGCTTTCTTT. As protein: CASSLKWRGEAFF.

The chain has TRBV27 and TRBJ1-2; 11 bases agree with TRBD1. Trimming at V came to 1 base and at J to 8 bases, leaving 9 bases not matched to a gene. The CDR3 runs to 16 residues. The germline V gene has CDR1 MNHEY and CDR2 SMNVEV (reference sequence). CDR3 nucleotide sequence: TGTGCCAGCAGTTTATACCCCCCCGGACAGGGGGCAGGCTACACCTTC. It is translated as CASSLYPPGQGAGYTF.

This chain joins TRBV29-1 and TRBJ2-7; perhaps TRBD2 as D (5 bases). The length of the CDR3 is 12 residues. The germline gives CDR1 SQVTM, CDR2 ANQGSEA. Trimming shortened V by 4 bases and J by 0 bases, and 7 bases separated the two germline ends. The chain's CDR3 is CSVAGVSYEQYF. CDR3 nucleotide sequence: TGCAGCGTTGCCGGGGTCTCCTACGAGCAGTACTTC.

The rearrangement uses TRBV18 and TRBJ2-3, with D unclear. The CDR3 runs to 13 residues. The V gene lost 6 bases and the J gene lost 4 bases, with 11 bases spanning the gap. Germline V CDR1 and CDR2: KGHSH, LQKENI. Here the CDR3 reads CASSLNRADTQYF. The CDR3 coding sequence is TGTGCCAGCTCTTTAAACCGGGCAGATACGCAGTATTTT. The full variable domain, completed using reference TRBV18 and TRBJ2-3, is NAGVMQNPRHLVRRRGQEARLRCSPMKGHSHVYWYRQLPEEGLKFMVYLQKENIIDESGMPKERFSAEFPKEGPSILRIQQVVRGDSAAYFCASSLNRADTQYFGPGTRLTVL.

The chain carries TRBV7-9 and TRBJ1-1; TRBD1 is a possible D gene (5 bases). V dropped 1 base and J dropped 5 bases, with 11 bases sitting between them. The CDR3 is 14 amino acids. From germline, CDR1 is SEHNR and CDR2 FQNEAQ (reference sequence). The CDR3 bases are TGTGCCAGCAGCTTAGGGCAGGGAATTACTGAAGCTTTCTTT. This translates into CASSLGQGITEAFF.